A selection of T cell receptor beta chains follows, all from one sample in a study of brain T cells in children with intractable seizures. Sequencing used immunoSEQ multiplex PCR; TCRdb keeps in-frame clones, though not all of them. The sample records approximately 110,000 clones, 85% to 95% being singletons. The material sequenced was peripheral blood, taken at surgery. The receptors originated from a boy under three years old with hemimegalencephaly and intractable seizures. Each CDR3 is given with its conserved first and last residue. Each record gives: CDR3 DNA, CDR3 protein, J gene, V gene, clone size, D gene. A D gene is named only where the DNA matches it firmly. A clone size is listed for some rows: how often the clone was seen (once, few, many), or a class if it is expanded.

CDR3 DNA: TGTGCCAGCAGCAAAGGGGGGGCAGGGGCTCGGGGTGGGAACACTGAAGCTTTCTTT
CDR3 protein: CASSKGGAGARGGNTEAFF
J gene: TRBJ1-1
V gene: TRBV21-1
clone size: .
D gene: .

CDR3 DNA: TGTGCCAGCAGCGTAGCGGGATTCTATGGCTACACCTTC
CDR3 protein: CASSVAGFYGYTF
J gene: TRBJ1-2
V gene: TRBV9
clone size: .
D gene: .

CDR3 DNA: TGTGCCAGCAGCTTAGGGAGGACTAGCGGGCCGAATACGCAGTATTTT
CDR3 protein: CASSLGRTSGPNTQYF
J gene: TRBJ2-3
V gene: TRBV11-3
clone size: .
D gene: TRBD2

CDR3 DNA: TGTGCCAGCAGTTTAGGCCCAGGGACCCCCTTAGATACGCAGTATTTT
CDR3 protein: CASSLGPGTPLDTQYF
J gene: TRBJ2-3
V gene: TRBV27
clone size: .
D gene: .

CDR3 DNA: TGTGCCAGCAGCTCTCCTGCAACTAATGAAAAACTGTTTTTT
CDR3 protein: CASSSPATNEKLFF
J gene: TRBJ1-4
V gene: TRBV7-9
clone size: once
D gene: .

CDR3 DNA: TGTGCCAGCAGTTCCATGGGCATCCGGGGGGAGCAGTACTTC
CDR3 protein: CASSSMGIRGEQYF
J gene: TRBJ2-7
V gene: TRBV6-5
clone size: .
D gene: .

CDR3 DNA: TGTGCCAGCAGCCCCCGAGGGGGCCCTAGCACTGAAGCTTTCTTT
CDR3 protein: CASSPRGGPSTEAFF
J gene: TRBJ1-1
V gene: TRBV7-9
clone size: .
D gene: TRBD1

CDR3 DNA: TGTGCCAGCAGCTTAGGGGGGGTGTGGTTCTTC
CDR3 protein: CASSLGGVWFF
J gene: TRBJ2-1
V gene: TRBV7-3
clone size: .
D gene: TRBD2

CDR3 DNA: TGTGCCAGCAGTGACCGAAAGACAGGGGACCTACTGGATGAAAAACTGTTTTTT
CDR3 protein: CASSDRKTGDLLDEKLFF
J gene: TRBJ1-4
V gene: TRBV25-1
clone size: .
D gene: TRBD1

CDR3 DNA: TGTGCCAGCAGTTACCAGTCAAATTCACCCCTCCACTTT
CDR3 protein: CASSYQSNSPLHF
J gene: TRBJ1-6
V gene: TRBV6-6
clone size: .
D gene: .

CDR3 DNA: TGTGCCAGCAGCTTATCGGGGGACAGGGTCGGGTTATACGAGCAGTACTTC
CDR3 protein: CASSLSGDRVGLYEQYF
J gene: TRBJ2-7
V gene: TRBV11-3
clone size: .
D gene: TRBD1

CDR3 DNA: TGTGCCAGCAGTTACCTTTGGGGGGGCGGAAACACCATATATTTT
CDR3 protein: CASSYLWGGGNTIYF
J gene: TRBJ1-3
V gene: TRBV6-5
clone size: once
D gene: .

CDR3 DNA: TGCGCCAGCAGCGACGGGACAGGGAGGTGGAGCACTGAAGCTTTCTTT
CDR3 protein: CASSDGTGRWSTEAFF
J gene: TRBJ1-1
V gene: TRBV5-1
clone size: .
D gene: TRBD1

CDR3 DNA: TGTGCCAGCAGACAAACTAGCGGGATGCCCCCAAACACAGATACGCAGTATTTT
CDR3 protein: CASRQTSGMPPNTDTQYF
J gene: TRBJ2-3
V gene: TRBV3-1/TRBV3-2
clone size: .
D gene: TRBD2

CDR3 DNA: TGTGCCATCAGTGGGGGACAGGACCTCCAAGAGACCCAGTACTTC
CDR3 protein: CAISGGQDLQETQYF
J gene: TRBJ2-5
V gene: TRBV10-3
clone size: once
D gene: TRBD1

CDR3 DNA: TGTGCCAGCAGTTTGGACACCGGGGAGCTGTTTTTT
CDR3 protein: CASSLDTGELFF
J gene: TRBJ2-2
V gene: TRBV12-3/TRBV12-4
clone size: few
D gene: .

CDR3 DNA: TGCGCCAGCAGCCTAATGCTAGCGGGGGGGGCAGATACGCAGTATTTT
CDR3 protein: CASSLMLAGGADTQYF
J gene: TRBJ2-3
V gene: TRBV4-1
clone size: .
D gene: TRBD2

CDR3 DNA: TGTGCCAGCAGTTTCGGGCAGCCCCAGCATTTT
CDR3 protein: CASSFGQPQHF
J gene: TRBJ1-5
V gene: TRBV28
clone size: .
D gene: .

CDR3 DNA: TGTGCCAGCAGTGACGTTCTGAGCGAGCAGTACTTC
CDR3 protein: CASSDVLSEQYF
J gene: TRBJ2-7
V gene: TRBV11-1
clone size: .
D gene: .

CDR3 DNA: TGTGCCAGCAGCTTAGTGCGCGTGTTCACAGATACGCAGTATTTT
CDR3 protein: CASSLVRVFTDTQYF
J gene: TRBJ2-3
V gene: TRBV7-2
clone size: once
D gene: .

CDR3 DNA: TGCAGCGTTTTCCTCAGCGGGAGTCCCTACAATGAGCAGTTCTTC
CDR3 protein: CSVFLSGSPYNEQFF
J gene: TRBJ2-1
V gene: TRBV29-1
clone size: .
D gene: TRBD2

CDR3 DNA: TGCGCCAGCAGCCAAGAAGGTCGGACAGGGTTAACTTCACCCCTCCACTTT
CDR3 protein: CASSQEGRTGLTSPLHF
J gene: TRBJ1-6
V gene: TRBV4-1
clone size: .
D gene: TRBD1

CDR3 DNA: TGTGCCAGCAGCAAAGTCGCTAAGAGCACCGGGGAGCTGTTTTTT
CDR3 protein: CASSKVAKSTGELFF
J gene: TRBJ2-2
V gene: TRBV21-1
clone size: .
D gene: .

CDR3 DNA: TGTGCCAGCAGCTCCAGTCCCGGGACTAGCGGGAGGTTCACAGATACGCAGTATTTT
CDR3 protein: CASSSSPGTSGRFTDTQYF
J gene: TRBJ2-3
V gene: TRBV7-2
clone size: .
D gene: TRBD2

CDR3 DNA: TGTGCCAGCAGCGGACAGGGAGTAAACACTGAAGCTTTCTTT
CDR3 protein: CASSGQGVNTEAFF
J gene: TRBJ1-1
V gene: TRBV2
clone size: .
D gene: TRBD1

CDR3 DNA: TGTGCCAGCAGCCTCCTCTCGGGCGGACATTGGGGCTACACCTTC
CDR3 protein: CASSLLSGGHWGYTF
J gene: TRBJ1-2
V gene: TRBV3-1/TRBV3-2
clone size: .
D gene: .

CDR3 DNA: TGTGCCAGTAGTAACCTAGCGGGAGGGGGGGAGACCCAGTACTTC
CDR3 protein: CASSNLAGGGETQYF
J gene: TRBJ2-5
V gene: TRBV19
clone size: .
D gene: TRBD2

CDR3 DNA: TGTGCCAGCAGCTCCGGGACTAGCGGGTACGAGCAGTACTTC
CDR3 protein: CASSSGTSGYEQYF
J gene: TRBJ2-7
V gene: TRBV2
clone size: .
D gene: TRBD2

CDR3 DNA: TGTGCCAGCAGCTTAGAACGGGGTCAGCCCCAGCATTTT
CDR3 protein: CASSLERGQPQHF
J gene: TRBJ1-5
V gene: TRBV11-2
clone size: .
D gene: .

CDR3 DNA: TGTGCCAGCAGCTCCGCCCCGGGGGGACTAGACAATGAGCAGTTCTTC
CDR3 protein: CASSSAPGGLDNEQFF
J gene: TRBJ2-1
V gene: TRBV7-8
clone size: .
D gene: TRBD2

CDR3 DNA: TGTGCCAGCAGTTACTCGGCCAGCGGGAGCATCAATGAGCAGTTCTTC
CDR3 protein: CASSYSASGSINEQFF
J gene: TRBJ2-1
V gene: TRBV6-5
clone size: .
D gene: TRBD2

CDR3 DNA: TGTGCCAGCAGCCCCGACAGACTTAACTATGGCTACACCTTC
CDR3 protein: CASSPDRLNYGYTF
J gene: TRBJ1-2
V gene: TRBV4-2
clone size: .
D gene: .

CDR3 DNA: TGTGCCAGCAGTGAAGCCTGGGGCGAGCCCCAGCATTTT
CDR3 protein: CASSEAWGEPQHF
J gene: TRBJ1-5
V gene: TRBV6-1
clone size: .
D gene: .

CDR3 DNA: TGTGCCAGTAGATCCCCCCGGGACAGGGGACCGAGTACTGAAGCTTTCTTT
CDR3 protein: CASRSPRDRGPSTEAFF
J gene: TRBJ1-1
V gene: TRBV19
clone size: .
D gene: TRBD1